The next 24 T cell receptor beta chains were all read from a single sample in a study of cytomegalovirus exposure and HLA in healthy donors. PCR amplification relied on 60 Vbeta primers (plus 13 Jbeta primers). Sequencing used immunoSEQ multiplex PCR; TCRdb keeps in-frame clones, though not all of them. The sample lists hundreds of thousands of clones; 70% to 90% were seen once. Sequenced sample: PBMCs. These receptors were taken from a woman aged 18 to 35 in good health and CMV-seronegative.

This chain connects TRBV19 to TRBJ2-7; 10 bases agree with TRBD2. The germline V gene has CDR1 LNHDA and CDR2 SQIVND (reference sequence). Trimming removed 7 bases from V and 4 bases from J; junction bases left unmatched: 10. The length of the CDR3 is 15 residues. CDR3 bases: TGTGCCAGTAAGCCTAGCGGGGGTATTAGTTACGAGCAGTACTTC. Residues: CASKPSGGISYEQYF.

The rearrangement uses TRBV7-8 and TRBJ1-2, with 9 bases identical to TRBD1. The CDR3 contains 17 residues. Looked up from germline, CDR1 is SGHVS and CDR2 is FQNEAQ. The V segment lost 0 bases and the J segment 4 bases; nucleotides outside the gene matches: 9. This CDR3 reads CASSLARTGTGIYGYTF. In DNA, the CDR3 is TGTGCCAGCAGCTTAGCCAGGACCGGGACAGGGATCTATGGCTACACCTTC.

Here the CDR3 reads CSAERGGRGTDTQYF. The DNA of the CDR3 is TGCAGCGCCGAGAGAGGGGGACGAGGCACAGATACGCAGTATTTT. V usage is TRBV29-1 and J usage is TRBJ2-3; D is perhaps TRBD1 (6 bases). This CDR3 has 15 amino acids. From germline, CDR1 is SQVTM and CDR2 ANQGSEA. V gave up 7 bases and J gave up 1 base, with 18 bases separating them.

The chain couples TRBV10-2 to TRBJ1-5, with D hard to call. The CDR3 runs 11 residues. Germline V gene sequence: CDR1 WSHSY, CDR2 SAAADI. V dropped 0 bases and J dropped 11 bases, with 5 bases sitting between them. In DNA form, the CDR3 reads TGCGCCAGCAGTGAGTCGACTGCCCAGCATTTT. Its translation is CASSESTAQHF.

The V gene is TRBV4-2, the J gene TRBJ1-2; D not resolved. This CDR3 spans 14 amino acids. Germline V gene sequence: CDR1 LGHNA, CDR2 YNFKEQ. Trimming left V 0 bases short and J 0 bases short, with 5 bases between. In nucleotides, the CDR3 is TGTGCCAGCAGCCAAGACACGGCTAACTATGGCTACACCTTC. It codes for CASSQDTANYGYTF.

V is TRBV12-2 and J is TRBJ2-7; the tabulated D call, TRBD2, remains unverified against the DNA. TRBV12-2 is a recognized pseudogene. The CDR3 length is 13 residues. In nucleotides, the CDR3 is TGTGCAAGTCGCTTCCTACGACTTAACGAGCGGTACTTC. This gives the protein CASRFLRLNERYF.

The chain has TRBV4-2 and TRBJ2-7; 7 bases are shared with TRBD1. In germline, CDR1 is LGHNA, CDR2 YNFKEQ. This CDR3 is 17 amino acids long. V gave up 4 bases and J gave up 3 bases; unmatched junction bases: 15. CDR3 coding DNA: TGTGCCAGCAGCCCTAATAAGCCGGGACAGCGCCTCTACGAGCAGTACTTC. Its protein is CASSPNKPGQRLYEQYF.

The rearrangement uses TRBV7-6 and TRBJ1-2; 8 bases fit TRBD1. Per the germline V gene, CDR1 is SGHVS and CDR2 is FNYEAQ. The ends lost 1 base at V and 7 bases at J; junction bases unmatched: 5. The CDR3 contains 14 residues. CDR3 region: CASSLGGTGSGYTF. CDR3 DNA: TGTGCCAGCAGCTTAGGGGGGACAGGCTCTGGCTACACCTTC.

The V call is TRBV9, the J call TRBJ2-7; a weak D match, TRBD1 (5 bases). V dropped 4 bases and J dropped 6 bases, with 8 bases sitting between them. The CDR3 has 11 amino acids. Germline CDR1 reads SGDLS; CDR2 reads YYNGEE. This CDR3 reads CASSSQGEQYF. CDR3 DNA: TGTGCCAGCAGCTCCCAGGGCGAGCAGTACTTC.

In nucleotides, the CDR3 is TGTGCCGCGTCCCGAGGGCGGGTGAACACTGAAGCTTTCTTT. It is translated as CAASRGRVNTEAFF. The rearrangement uses TRBV6-5 and TRBJ1-1, with D unclear. This CDR3 comprises 14 residues. Germline V CDR1 and CDR2: MNHEY, SVGAGI. Trimming left V 11 bases short and J 0 bases short, with 16 bases between.

V usage is TRBV27 and J usage is TRBJ1-5, with a weak D call TRBD1 (5 bases). CDR3 length equals 16 residues. Trimming removed 2 bases at V and 0 bases at J, with 11 bases between. The germline V gene has CDR1 MNHEY and CDR2 SMNVEV (reference sequence). This CDR3 is CASSLAGSHSNQPQHF. The CDR3 region has the DNA TGTGCCAGCAGTTTAGCAGGGTCCCATAGCAATCAGCCCCAGCATTTT.

This clone was detected once. V and J are TRBV19 and TRBJ1-5, with D perhaps matching TRBD1 (5 bases). V lost 5 bases and J 3 bases, leaving 20 bases between the germline ends. Germline V lookup: CDR1 LNHDA, CDR2 SQIVND (reference sequence). The CDR3 is 17 amino acids. The CDR3 nucleotides read TGTGCCAGTAGTTTCCTTCGGGGGAAAGTGGACAATCAGCCCCAGCATTTT. It is translated as CASSFLRGKVDNQPQHF.

The chain carries TRBV29-1 and TRBJ1-2; no clear D. V was clipped by 6 bases and J by 7 bases, with 12 bases between them. The CDR3 length is 11 residues. From germline, CDR1 is SQVTM and CDR2 ANQGSEA. CDR3 amino acids: CSVADYGGYTF. The CDR3 bases are TGCAGCGTCGCGGACTATGGTGGCTACACCTTC.

The genes are TRBV14 and TRBJ1-2; perhaps TRBD1 as D (5 bases). This CDR3 comprises 18 residues. V was pared by 0 bases and J by 1 base, with 18 bases between. CDR1 and CDR2 from the germline V gene are SGHDN and FVKESK. For the CDR3, the DNA is TGTGCCAGCAGCCAAGATCGAGGGAGGGGTTTCCGTAACTATGGCTACACCTTC. This gives the protein CASSQDRGRGFRNYGYTF.

This clone came up once. CDR3 protein: CASSPRSGFSTDTQYF. The DNA of the CDR3 is TGTGCCAGCAGTCCCCGGAGTGGATTCAGCACAGATACGCAGTATTTT. The V call is TRBV27, the J call TRBJ2-3; D is ambiguous. From germline, CDR1 is MNHEY and CDR2 SMNVEV (reference sequence). The V gene lost 5 bases and the J gene lost 0 bases, with 15 bases spanning the gap. This CDR3 has 16 amino acids.

The rearrangement uses TRBV5-1 and TRBJ2-7; 9 bases map to TRBD1. Germline CDR1 is SGHRS and CDR2 is YFSETQ. J gave up 2 bases and V 0 bases, and 3 bases lay outside the gene matches. The CDR3 covers 15 residues. Here the CDR3 reads CASSLGGTGTYEQYF. CDR3 sequence (DNA): TGCGCCAGCAGCTTGGGAGGGACAGGGACCTACGAGCAGTACTTC.

Of note for this clone: Other DNA variants within this sample encode the same CDR3. J is TRBJ1-6 and V is TRBV28, with 7 bases matching TRBD1. The germline V gene has CDR1 MDHEN and CDR2 SYDVKM. The CDR3 length is 14 residues. The V and J ends lost 6 bases and 9 bases, in that order; junction bases with no gene match: 8. This CDR3 reads CASSPGQTRSPLHF. For the CDR3, the DNA is TGTGCCAGCAGCCCGGGACAGACGCGTTCACCCCTCCACTTT.

The CDR3 DNA reads TGTGCCAGCAGCCCCACTGCCCACTATGGCTACACCTTC. This gives the protein CASSPTAHYGYTF. The chain employs TRBV5-6 and TRBJ1-2; D uncertain. V dropped 4 bases and J dropped 3 bases, with 10 bases sitting between them. Germline CDR1 and CDR2: SGHDT and YYEEEE. This CDR3 region has 13 residues.

V gene TRBV27 combines with J gene TRBJ2-5, with TRBD2 identical over 9 bases. This CDR3 region has 14 residues. Germline V gene lookup returns CDR1 MNHEY and CDR2 SMNVEV (reference sequence). Trimming cost V 10 bases and J 6 bases; bases outside gene matches: 12. The CDR3 coding sequence is TGTGCCATCCTTAGCGGGGGACCCCGAAAGACCCAGTACTTC. It is translated as CAILSGGPRKTQYF.

This clone has just one count. J is TRBJ2-3 and V is TRBV5-1; weak D call: TRBD2 (6 bases). Germline CDR1 is SGHRS and CDR2 is YFSETQ. Trimming took off 0 bases at V and 1 base at J, with 12 bases between the two ends. This CDR3 comprises 16 residues. CDR3 amino acids: CASSLAVREGTDTQYF. The CDR3 DNA follows: TGCGCCAGCAGCTTGGCCGTAAGGGAGGGCACAGATACGCAGTATTTT.

J is TRBJ1-3 and V is TRBV13, with 8 positions matching TRBD1. The CDR3 spans 16 residues. Germline CDR1 reads PRHDT; CDR2 reads FYEKMQ (reference sequence). After removal of 5 bases from V and 3 bases from J, the junction contained 9 bases not matched to a gene. As DNA, the CDR3 is TGTGCCAGCAGCCGTCCTACAGGGGGAAATGGAAACACCATATATTTT. The encoded protein is CASSRPTGGNGNTIYF.

The CDR3 coding sequence is TGTGCCAGCAGTTACGGGCAGGGCTCCTACGAGCAGTACTTC. Translated, it gives CASSYGQGSYEQYF. This chain connects TRBV6-5 to TRBJ2-7; weak D call: TRBD1 (5 bases). With 2 bases removed from V and 0 bases from J, the gap between germline ends came to 8 bases. The V gene's germline CDR1 is MNHEY and CDR2 SVGAGI. This CDR3 is 14 amino acids long.

This clone was counted a single time. The J gene is TRBJ2-7, the V gene TRBV7-9; D not resolved. Germline V gene sequence: CDR1 SEHNR, CDR2 FQNEAQ (reference sequence). The CDR3 sequence is 12 residues long. V was trimmed by 1 base and J by 3 bases, leaving 4 bases between them. The CDR3 spells CASSLDIYEQYF. In DNA form, the CDR3 reads TGTGCCAGCAGCTTAGATATCTACGAGCAGTACTTC.

This clone was counted a single time. The chain recombines TRBV6-5 with TRBJ1-4; D is uncertain. The germline V and J ends were trimmed by 4 bases and 8 bases, with 20 bases remaining between them. Germline V gives CDR1 MNHEY, CDR2 SVGAGI. The CDR3 contains 16 residues. The CDR3 DNA follows: TGTGCCAGCAGTTCAGAGGTATCAATCACACCGGAAAAACTGTTTTTT. It yields the protein CASSSEVSITPEKLFF.